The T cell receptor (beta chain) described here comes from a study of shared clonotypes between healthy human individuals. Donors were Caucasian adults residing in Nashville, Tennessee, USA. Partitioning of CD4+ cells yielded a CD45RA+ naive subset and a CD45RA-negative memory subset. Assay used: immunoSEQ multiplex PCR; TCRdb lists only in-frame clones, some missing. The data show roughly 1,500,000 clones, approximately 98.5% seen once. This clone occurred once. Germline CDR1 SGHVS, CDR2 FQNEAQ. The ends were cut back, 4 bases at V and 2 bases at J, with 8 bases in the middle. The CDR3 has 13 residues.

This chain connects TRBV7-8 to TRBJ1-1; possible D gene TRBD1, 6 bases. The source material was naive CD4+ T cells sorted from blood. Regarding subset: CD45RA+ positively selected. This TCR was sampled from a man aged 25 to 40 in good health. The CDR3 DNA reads TGTGCCAGCAGCTCCGGGACAAACACTGAAGCTTTCTTT. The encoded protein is CASSSGTNTEAFF.